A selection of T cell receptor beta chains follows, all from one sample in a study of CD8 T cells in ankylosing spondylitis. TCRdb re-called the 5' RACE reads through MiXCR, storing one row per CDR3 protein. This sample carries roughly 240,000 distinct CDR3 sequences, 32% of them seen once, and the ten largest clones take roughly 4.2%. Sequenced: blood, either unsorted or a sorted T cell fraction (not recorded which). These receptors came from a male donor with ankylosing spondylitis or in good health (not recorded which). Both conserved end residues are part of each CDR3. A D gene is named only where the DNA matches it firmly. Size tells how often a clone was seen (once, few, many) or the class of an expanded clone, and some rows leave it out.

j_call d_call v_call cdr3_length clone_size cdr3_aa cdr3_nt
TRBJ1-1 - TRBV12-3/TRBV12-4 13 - CASSVGGTTEAFF TGTGCCAGCTCTGTGGGGGGTACCACTGAAGCTTTCTTT
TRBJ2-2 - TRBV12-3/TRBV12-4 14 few CASSLFVRGGELFF TGTGCCAGCAGTTTATTTGTCAGGGGCGGGGAGCTGTTTTTT
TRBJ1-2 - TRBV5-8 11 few CASSRRDGYTF TGTGCCAGCAGCCGCAGGGATGGCTACACCTTC
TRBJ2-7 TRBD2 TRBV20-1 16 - CSARAPGLASLIEQYF TGCAGTGCTAGAGCACCGGGACTAGCTTCCCTTATCGAGCAGTACTTC
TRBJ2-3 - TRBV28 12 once CAPPSCTDTQYF TGTGCACCCCCTTCTTGCACAGATACGCAGTATTTT
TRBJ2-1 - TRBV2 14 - CASRDQTLADEQFF TGTGCCAGCCGAGACCAGACGTTGGCGGATGAGCAGTTCTTC
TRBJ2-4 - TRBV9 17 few CASSPSGTRLAKNIQYF TGTGCCAGCAGCCCGTCCGGGACAAGGCTAGCCAAAAACATTCAGTACTTC
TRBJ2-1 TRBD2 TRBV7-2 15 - CASSFSGGPNNEQFF TGTGCCAGCAGCTTTAGCGGGGGGCCGAACAATGAGCAGTTCTTC
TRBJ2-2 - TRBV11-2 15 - CASSLGQVSSGELFF TGTGCCAGCAGCTTGGGGCAGGTATCATCTGGGGAGCTGTTTTTT
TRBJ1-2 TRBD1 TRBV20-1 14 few CSAARTGSLGGYTF TGCAGTGCTGCCCGGACAGGGTCCCTGGGCGGCTACACCTTC
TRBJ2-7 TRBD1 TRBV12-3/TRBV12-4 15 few CASSLIGQGDDEQYF TGTGCCAGCAGTTTAATTGGACAGGGTGACGACGAGCAGTACTTC
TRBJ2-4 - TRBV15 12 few CATSQRENIQYF TGTGCCACCAGCCAGCGTGAGAACATTCAGTACTTC
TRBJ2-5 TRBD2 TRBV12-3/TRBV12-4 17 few CASSLRISGGALETQYF TGTGCCAGCAGTTTAAGGATAAGCGGGGGGGCCCTGGAGACCCAGTACTTC
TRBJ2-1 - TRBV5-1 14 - CASSSPVGGAEQFF TGCGCCAGCAGCTCTCCGGTAGGGGGGGCTGAGCAGTTCTTC
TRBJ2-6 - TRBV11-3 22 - CASSLVGWALPQKTSGANVLTF TGTGCCAGCAGCTTAGTAGGATGGGCATTGCCACAAAAAACCTCTGGGGCCAACGTCCTGACTTTC
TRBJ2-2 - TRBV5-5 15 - CASSTGSLNTGELFF TGTGCCAGCAGCACAGGGAGCTTGAACACCGGGGAGCTGTTTTTT
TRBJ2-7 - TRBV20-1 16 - CSAWTAGAQGKYEQYF TGCAGTGCTTGGACAGCCGGCGCCCAGGGGAAATACGAGCAGTACTTC
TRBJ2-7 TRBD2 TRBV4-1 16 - CASSQGGGIGAYEQYF TGCGCCAGCAGCCAAGGGGGGGGGATCGGAGCCTACGAGCAGTACTTC
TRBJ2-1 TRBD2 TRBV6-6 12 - CASRYREDEQFF TGTGCCAGCAGATACCGGGAGGATGAGCAGTTCTTC
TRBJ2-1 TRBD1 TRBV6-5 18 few CASSLPGQGSFSYNEQFF TGTGCCAGCAGTTTGCCGGGACAGGGGTCCTTCTCCTACAATGAGCAGTTCTTC
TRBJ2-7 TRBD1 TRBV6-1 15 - CASSTLGQVYYEQYF TGTGCCAGCAGTACACTAGGACAGGTCTACTACGAGCAGTACTTC
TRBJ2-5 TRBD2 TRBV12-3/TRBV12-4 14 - CASSLELAEETQYF TGTGCCAGCAGTTTAGAGCTAGCGGAAGAGACCCAGTACTTC
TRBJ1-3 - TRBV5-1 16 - CASSLGQTSSGNTIYF TGCGCCAGCAGCTTGGGACAGACGAGCTCTGGAAACACCATATATTTT
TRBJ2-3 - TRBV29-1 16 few CSVEDLEGQSTDTQYF TGCAGCGTTGAAGATCTCGAAGGACAGAGCACAGATACGCAGTATTTT
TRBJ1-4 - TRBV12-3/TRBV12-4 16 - CASSPGPRGTNEKLFF TGTGCCAGCAGTCCAGGGCCCCGAGGGACTAATGAAAAACTGTTTTTT
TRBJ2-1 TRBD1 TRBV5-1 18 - CASSLARTGSYSYNEQFF TGCGCCAGCAGCTTGGCTCGGACAGGGTCATACTCCTACAATGAGCAGTTCTTC
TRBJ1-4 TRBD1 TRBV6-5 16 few CASSYYQGATNEKLFF TGTGCCAGCAGTTACTACCAGGGGGCCACTAATGAAAAACTGTTTTTT
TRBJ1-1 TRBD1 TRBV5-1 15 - CASSSARGRFTEAFF TGCGCCAGCAGCTCAGCGAGGGGGCGATTTACTGAAGCTTTCTTT
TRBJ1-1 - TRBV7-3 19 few CASSPKGGRLAGVCTEAFF TGTGCCAGCAGCCCCAAGGGAGGACGCCTGGCAGGGGTTTGCACTGAAGCTTTCTTT
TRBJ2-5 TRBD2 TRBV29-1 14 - CSVEARLALETQYF TGCAGCGTTGAAGCTCGACTAGCGCTAGAGACCCAGTACTTC
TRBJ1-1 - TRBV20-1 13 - CSARTGLNTEAFF TGCAGTGCTAGAACCGGGCTGAACACTGAAGCTTTCTTT
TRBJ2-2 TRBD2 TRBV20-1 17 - CSATPRASGENTGELFF TGCAGTGCAACCCCTAGGGCGAGCGGGGAGAACACCGGGGAGCTGTTTTTT
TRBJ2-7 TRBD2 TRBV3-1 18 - CASSQEGTSGGKLREQYF TGTGCCAGCAGCCAAGAAGGGACTAGCGGGGGGAAACTACGCGAGCAGTACTTC
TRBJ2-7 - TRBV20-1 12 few CSARDQKYEQYF TGCAGTGCTAGAGACCAAAAGTACGAGCAGTACTTC
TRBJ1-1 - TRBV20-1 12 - CSAIRPGTEAFF TGCAGTGCTATCCGACCGGGCACTGAAGCTTTCTTT
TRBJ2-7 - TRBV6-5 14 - CASSNSGTPYEQYF TGTGCCAGCAGTAACTCCGGGACACCCTACGAGCAGTACTTC
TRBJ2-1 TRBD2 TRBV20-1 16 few CSARPASGARYNEQFF TGCAGTGCTAGGCCCGCTAGCGGGGCTCGATACAATGAGCAGTTCTTC